What follows describes a single TCR beta chain. This receptor's antigen is unknown. Base qualities are missing; no much larger clone stands one base away. The data are from a study of technical replicates of blood from a few donors (dated by TCRdb to about 2017). Library preparation was by the immunoSEQ multiplex PCR assay. TCRdb stores this immuneACCESS table with in-frame sequences only. Part of the clones is absent; in the studies checked, under half of the shortfall reflects unresolved V genes, and no reason is known for the rest. Recorded for this sample are some 70,000 clones; around nine tenths of them occurred a single time. The ten largest clones take up 4.6% of the sample. The CDR3 numbers 15 residues from cysteine through phenylalanine. Of the read, only the CDR3 DNA is kept; its 45 bases are in frame from base 1. Compared with germline, V lacks 0 bases and J lacks 7 bases; bases without a gene match: 7. CDR1 and CDR2 (SGHRS, YFSETQ) derive from the germline V gene.

The sequenced material came from PBMCs. The TCR comes from a human donor in good health. Some clones in this sample may be carry-over from other donors' samples. In this chain, TRBV5-1 is recombined with TRBJ1-5; the central 7 bases match TRBD1. The CDR3 region reads CASSLGPGQLQPQHF. The DNA sequence reads TGCGCCAGCAGCTTGGGGCCGGGACAGCTCCAGCCCCAGCATTTT.